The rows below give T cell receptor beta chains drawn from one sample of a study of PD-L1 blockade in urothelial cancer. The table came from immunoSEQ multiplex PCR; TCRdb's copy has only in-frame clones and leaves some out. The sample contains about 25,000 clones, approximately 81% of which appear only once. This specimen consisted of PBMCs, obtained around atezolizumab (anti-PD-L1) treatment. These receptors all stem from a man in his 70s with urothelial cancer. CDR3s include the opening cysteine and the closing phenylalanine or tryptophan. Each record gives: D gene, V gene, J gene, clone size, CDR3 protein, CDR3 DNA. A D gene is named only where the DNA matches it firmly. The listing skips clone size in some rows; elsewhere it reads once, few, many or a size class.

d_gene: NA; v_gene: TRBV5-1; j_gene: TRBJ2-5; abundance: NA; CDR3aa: CASNSPSEETQYF; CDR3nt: TGCGCCAGCAACTCCCCGAGCGAAGAGACCCAGTACTTC
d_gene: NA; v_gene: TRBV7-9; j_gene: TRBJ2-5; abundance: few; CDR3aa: CASSFWQQETQYF; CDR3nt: TGTGCCAGCAGCTTCTGGCAGCAAGAGACCCAGTACTTC
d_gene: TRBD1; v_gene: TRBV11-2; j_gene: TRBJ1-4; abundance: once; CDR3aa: CASTEQGVRLFF; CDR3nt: TGTGCCAGCACTGAACAGGGGGTGAGACTGTTTTTT
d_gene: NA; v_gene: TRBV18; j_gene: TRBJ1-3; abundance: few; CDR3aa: CASSFGGSGNTIYF; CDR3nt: TGTGCCAGCTCATTTGGGGGCTCAGGAAACACCATATATTTT
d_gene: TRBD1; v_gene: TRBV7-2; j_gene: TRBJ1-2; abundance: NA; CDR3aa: CASSPGGTGGRSYTF; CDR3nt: TGTGCCAGCAGCCCTGGGGGCACAGGGGGCCGGAGCTACACCTTC
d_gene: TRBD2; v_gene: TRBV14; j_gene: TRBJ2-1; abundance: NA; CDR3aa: CASSQGLAIHNEQFF; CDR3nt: TGTGCCAGCAGCCAGGGACTAGCAATCCACAATGAGCAGTTCTTC
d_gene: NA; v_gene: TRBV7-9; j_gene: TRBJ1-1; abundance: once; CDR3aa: CASSLTGGNTEAFF; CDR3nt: TGTGCCAGCAGCTTAACCGGGGGGAACACTGAAGCTTTCTTT
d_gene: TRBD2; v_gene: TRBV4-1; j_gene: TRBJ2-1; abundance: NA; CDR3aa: CASRPAGGSYNEQFF; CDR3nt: TGCGCCAGCCGCCCAGCGGGAGGCTCCTACAATGAGCAGTTCTTC
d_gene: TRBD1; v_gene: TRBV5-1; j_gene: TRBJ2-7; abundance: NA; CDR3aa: CASSLFQGATYEQYF; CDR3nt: TGCGCCAGCAGCTTGTTTCAGGGGGCGACCTACGAGCAGTACTTC
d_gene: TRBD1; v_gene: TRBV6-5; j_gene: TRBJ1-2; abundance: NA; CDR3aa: CASSFLSGTGGGYTF; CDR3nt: TGTGCCAGCAGTTTTCTCTCCGGGACAGGGGGTGGCTACACCTTC
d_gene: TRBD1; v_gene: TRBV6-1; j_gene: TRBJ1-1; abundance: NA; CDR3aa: CASSPSRTGEAFF; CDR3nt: TGTGCCAGCAGTCCGAGCCGGACAGGGGAAGCTTTCTTT
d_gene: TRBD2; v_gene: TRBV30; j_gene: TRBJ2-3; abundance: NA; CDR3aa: CAWSPHSGPDTQYF; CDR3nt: TGTGCCTGGAGTCCTCATAGCGGGCCAGATACGCAGTATTTT
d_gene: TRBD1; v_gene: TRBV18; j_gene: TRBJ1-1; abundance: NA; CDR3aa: CASSPGQANTEAFF; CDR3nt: TGTGCCAGCTCTCCCGGACAGGCGAACACTGAAGCTTTCTTT
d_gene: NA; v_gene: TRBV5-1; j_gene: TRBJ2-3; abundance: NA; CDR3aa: CASSSLGWDTQYF; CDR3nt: TGCGCCAGCAGCTCCCTAGGATGGGATACGCAGTATTTT
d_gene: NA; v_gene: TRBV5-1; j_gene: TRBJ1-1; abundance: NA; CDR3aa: CASSPRAENTEAFF; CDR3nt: TGCGCCAGCAGCCCGCGGGCAGAAAACACTGAAGCTTTCTTT
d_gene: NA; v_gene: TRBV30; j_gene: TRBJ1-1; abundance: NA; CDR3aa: CAWRVGRRTEAFF; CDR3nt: TGTGCCTGGAGGGTGGGGAGGAGGACTGAAGCTTTCTTT
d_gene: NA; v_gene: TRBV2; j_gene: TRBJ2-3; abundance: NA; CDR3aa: CASMPVGGRDTQYF; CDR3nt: TGTGCCAGCATGCCCGTAGGAGGGAGGGATACGCAGTATTTT
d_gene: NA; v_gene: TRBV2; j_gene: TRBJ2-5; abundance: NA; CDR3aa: CASSEGNGQETQYF; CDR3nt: TGTGCCAGCAGTGAGGGCAACGGCCAAGAGACCCAGTACTTC
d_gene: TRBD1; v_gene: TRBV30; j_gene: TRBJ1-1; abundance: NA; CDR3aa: CAWKRDRVRGAFF; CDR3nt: TGTGCCTGGAAAAGGGACAGGGTTCGAGGGGCTTTCTTT
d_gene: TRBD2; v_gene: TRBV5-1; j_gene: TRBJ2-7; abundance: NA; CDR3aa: CASRLAGYEQYF; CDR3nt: TGCGCCAGCAGGCTAGCGGGATACGAGCAGTACTTC
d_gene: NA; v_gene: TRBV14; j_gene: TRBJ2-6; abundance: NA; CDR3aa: CASSQGLGGLTGANVLTF; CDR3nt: TGTGCCAGCAGCCAAGGACTGGGGGGTCTAACTGGGGCCAACGTCCTGACTTTC
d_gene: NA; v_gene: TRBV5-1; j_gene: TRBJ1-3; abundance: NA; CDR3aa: CASSLADSFSGNTIYF; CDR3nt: TGCGCCAGCAGCTTGGCGGACAGTTTCTCTGGAAACACCATATATTTT
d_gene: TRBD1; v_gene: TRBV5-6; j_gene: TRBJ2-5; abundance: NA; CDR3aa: CASSLDQGAGETQYF; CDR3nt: TGTGCCAGCAGCTTGGACCAGGGGGCAGGAGAGACCCAGTACTTC
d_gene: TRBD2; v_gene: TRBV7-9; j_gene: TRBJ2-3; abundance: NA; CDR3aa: CASSFGIRGADTQYF; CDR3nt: TGTGCCAGCAGCTTTGGCATCCGGGGGGCAGATACGCAGTATTTT
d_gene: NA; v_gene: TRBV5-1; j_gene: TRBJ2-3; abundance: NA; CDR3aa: CASSSGGPGDTQYF; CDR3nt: TGCGCCAGCAGCTCCGGCGGGCCGGGTGACACGCAGTATTTT
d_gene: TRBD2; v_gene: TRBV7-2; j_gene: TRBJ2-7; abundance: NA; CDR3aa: CASSLGGTSGYEQYF; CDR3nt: TGTGCCAGCAGCCTAGGAGGGACTAGCGGCTACGAGCAGTACTTC
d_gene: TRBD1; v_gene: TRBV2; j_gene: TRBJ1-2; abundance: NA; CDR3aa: CANGQGAYGYTF; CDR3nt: TGTGCCAACGGACAGGGGGCCTATGGCTACACCTTC
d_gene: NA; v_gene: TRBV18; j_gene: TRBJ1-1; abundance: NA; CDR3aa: CASSPEVSDTTFF; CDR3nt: TGTGCCAGCTCACCTGAAGTTTCGGACACCACTTTCTTT
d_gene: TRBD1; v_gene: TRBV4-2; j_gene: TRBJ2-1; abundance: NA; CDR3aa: CASSLDRAHLNEQFF; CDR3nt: TGTGCCAGCAGCCTGGACAGGGCCCACCTGAACGAGCAGTTCTTC
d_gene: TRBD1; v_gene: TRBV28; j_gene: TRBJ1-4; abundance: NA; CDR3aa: CASSPPTGLGEKLFF; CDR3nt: TGTGCCAGCAGTCCCCCGACAGGGTTGGGAGAAAAACTGTTTTTT
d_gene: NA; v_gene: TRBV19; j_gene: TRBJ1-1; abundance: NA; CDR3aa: CASPNRENTEAFF; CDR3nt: TGTGCCAGTCCTAACAGGGAGAACACTGAAGCTTTCTTT
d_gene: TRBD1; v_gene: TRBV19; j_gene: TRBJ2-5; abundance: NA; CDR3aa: CASKQGPASQETQYF; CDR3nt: TGTGCCAGTAAACAGGGGCCTGCTTCCCAAGAGACCCAGTACTTC
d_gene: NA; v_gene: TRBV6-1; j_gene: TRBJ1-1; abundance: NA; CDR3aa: CASSEAEQLNTEAFF; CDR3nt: TGTGCCAGCAGTGAAGCGGAACAGCTGAACACTGAAGCTTTCTTT
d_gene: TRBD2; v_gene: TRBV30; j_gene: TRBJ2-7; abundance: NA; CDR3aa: CAWSARTSGTSYEQYF; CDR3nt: TGTGCCTGGAGTGCACGGACTAGCGGGACCTCCTACGAGCAGTACTTC
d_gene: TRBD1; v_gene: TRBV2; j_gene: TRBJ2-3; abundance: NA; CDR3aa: CASSWGQGWTDTQYF; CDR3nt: TGTGCCAGCAGTTGGGGACAGGGGTGGACAGATACGCAGTATTTT
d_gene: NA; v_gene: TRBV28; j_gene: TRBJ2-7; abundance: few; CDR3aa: CASIEAPTYEQYF; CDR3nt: TGTGCCAGTATCGAGGCCCCGACCTACGAGCAGTACTTC
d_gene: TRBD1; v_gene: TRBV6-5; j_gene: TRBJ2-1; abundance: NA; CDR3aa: CASSYGTGTYEQFF; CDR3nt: TGTGCCAGCAGTTACGGGACAGGGACCTATGAGCAGTTCTTC
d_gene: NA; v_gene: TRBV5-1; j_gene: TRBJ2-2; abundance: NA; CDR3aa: CASSLDQVTGELFF; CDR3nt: TGCGCCAGCAGCTTAGATCAGGTTACCGGGGAGCTGTTTTTT
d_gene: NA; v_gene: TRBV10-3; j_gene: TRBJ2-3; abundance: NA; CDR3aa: CAISTTSSTDTQYF; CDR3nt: TGTGCCATCAGTACTACTAGCAGCACAGATACGCAGTATTTT
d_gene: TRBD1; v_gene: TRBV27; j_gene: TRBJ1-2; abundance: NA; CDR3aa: CASSSTGGNYGYTF; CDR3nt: TGTGCCAGCAGTTCGACAGGGGGCAACTATGGCTACACCTTC
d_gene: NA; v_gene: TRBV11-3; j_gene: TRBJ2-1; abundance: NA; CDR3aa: CASSPVSGTLYNEQFF; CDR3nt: TGTGCCAGCAGCCCCGTCTCCGGGACTTTATACAATGAGCAGTTCTTC
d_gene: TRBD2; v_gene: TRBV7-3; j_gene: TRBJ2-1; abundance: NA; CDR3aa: CASSETSGRIYNEQFF; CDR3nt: TGTGCCAGCAGCGAAACTAGCGGGAGGATCTACAATGAGCAGTTCTTC
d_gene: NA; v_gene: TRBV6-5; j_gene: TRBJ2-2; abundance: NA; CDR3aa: CASRAFIQGTGELFF; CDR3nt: TGTGCCAGCAGAGCGTTTATACAGGGCACCGGGGAGCTGTTTTTT
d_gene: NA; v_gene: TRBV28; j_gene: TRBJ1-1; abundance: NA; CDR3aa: CASSLWQGFTEAFF; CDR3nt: TGTGCCAGCAGTTTATGGCAGGGGTTTACTGAAGCTTTCTTT
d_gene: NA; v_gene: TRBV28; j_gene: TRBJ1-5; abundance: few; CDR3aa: CASRLTNSNQPQHF; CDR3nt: TGTGCCAGCAGACTGACAAATAGCAATCAGCCCCAGCATTTT
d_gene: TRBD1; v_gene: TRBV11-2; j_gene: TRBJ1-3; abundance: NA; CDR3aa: CASSIMTGPGNTIYF; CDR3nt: TGTGCCAGCAGCATTATGACAGGGCCTGGAAACACCATATATTTT
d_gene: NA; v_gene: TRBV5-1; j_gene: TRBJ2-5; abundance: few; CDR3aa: CASSPRAGAGETQYF; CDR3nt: TGCGCCAGCAGCCCTCGGGCAGGGGCTGGCGAGACCCAGTACTTC
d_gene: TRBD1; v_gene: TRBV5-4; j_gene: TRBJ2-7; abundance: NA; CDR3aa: CASSAGTGWDEQYF; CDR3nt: TGTGCCAGCAGCGCCGGGACAGGCTGGGACGAGCAGTACTTC
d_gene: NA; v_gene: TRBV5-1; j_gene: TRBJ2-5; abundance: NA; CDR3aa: CASSLEEETPPGTQYF; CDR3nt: TGCGCCAGCAGCTTGGAGGAGGAAACCCCGCCAGGGACCCAGTACTTC
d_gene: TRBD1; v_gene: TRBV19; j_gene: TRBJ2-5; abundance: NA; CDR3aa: CASSLDRESQETQYF; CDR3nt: TGTGCCAGTAGTTTGGACAGGGAGAGCCAAGAGACCCAGTACTTC
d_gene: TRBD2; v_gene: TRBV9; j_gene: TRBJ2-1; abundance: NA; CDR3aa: CASSVEWGGTVYNEQFF; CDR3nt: TGTGCCAGCAGCGTAGAGTGGGGGGGGACTGTGTACAATGAGCAGTTCTTC
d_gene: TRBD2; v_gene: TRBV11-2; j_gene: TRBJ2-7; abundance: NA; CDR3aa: CASSLRRAGVDEQYF; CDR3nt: TGTGCCAGCAGCTTAAGGCGAGCGGGAGTTGACGAGCAGTACTTC
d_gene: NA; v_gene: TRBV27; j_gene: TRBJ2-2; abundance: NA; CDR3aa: CASSAQSGYGELFF; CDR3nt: TGTGCCAGCAGTGCCCAATCCGGGTACGGGGAGCTGTTTTTT
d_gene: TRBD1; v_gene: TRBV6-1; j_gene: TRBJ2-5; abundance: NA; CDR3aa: CASSDSYRGSETQYF; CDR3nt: TGTGCCAGCAGTGATTCGTACAGGGGGTCCGAGACCCAGTACTTC